The 24 T cell receptor beta chains below all came from one sample that was sequenced in a study of blood T cell repertoires in COVID-19. Profiled with immunoSEQ multiplex PCR; TCRdb holds only in-frame clones, not every one. This table holds 80,000 to 100,000 clones, roughly 70% found once. What was sequenced was peripheral blood. Every receptor here comes from a man aged 70 or older with COVID-19, enrolled during active disease.

CDR3 amino acids: CASSASAGELFF. In nucleotides, the CDR3 is TGTGCCAGCAGCGCTTCCGCCGGGGAGCTGTTTTTT. The chain has TRBV9 and TRBJ2-2; D is uncertain. CDR1 and CDR2 from the germline V gene are SGDLS and YYNGEE. This CDR3 region has 12 residues. Trimming cost V 3 bases and J 6 bases, with 6 bases left between them.

J is TRBJ2-6 and V is TRBV4-3; possible D gene TRBD1, 5 bases. This CDR3 region has 15 residues. V was shortened by 0 bases and J by 3 bases, with 6 bases between the two germline ends. Germline lookup yields CDR1 LGHNA and CDR2 YSLEER. Written as DNA, the CDR3 is TGCGCCAGCAGCCAAGAGGGGCGTGGGGCCAACGTCCTGACTTTC. Encoded protein: CASSQEGRGANVLTF.

The chain has TRBV2 and TRBJ1-5; no clear D. The CDR3 contains 14 residues. Germline CDR1 and CDR2: SNHLY and FYNNEI. Trimming removed 4 bases at V and 2 bases at J, with 9 bases between. The CDR3 DNA reads TGTGCCAGCAGTGTCCTGGCGGGCAATCAGCCCCAGCATTTT. It encodes CASSVLAGNQPQHF.

The chain links TRBV6-5 to TRBJ1-5; D perhaps matches TRBD1 (5 bases). The CDR3 runs 13 residues. V was clipped by 6 bases and J by 5 bases, with 11 bases between them. Germline V gives CDR1 MNHEY, CDR2 SVGAGI. This chain's CDR3 is CASRIDRDQPQHF. For the CDR3, the DNA is TGTGCCAGCAGGATTGACAGAGATCAGCCCCAGCATTTT.

The chain carries TRBV6-5 and TRBJ1-1; 10 bases map to TRBD1. The V gene's germline CDR1 is MNHEY and CDR2 SVGAGI. V lost 7 bases to trimming and J lost 4 bases; unmatched junction nucleotides: 6. This CDR3 comprises 14 residues. The CDR3 region is CASTRQGAGTEAFF. The CDR3 DNA reads as TGTGCCAGCACTAGACAGGGGGCGGGCACTGAAGCTTTCTTT.

The chain combines TRBV28 with TRBJ1-1, with TRBD1 matching over 9 bases. From germline, CDR1 is MDHEN and CDR2 SYDVKM. J was trimmed by 4 bases and V by 6 bases; bases with no gene match: 12. There are 16 residues in the CDR3. The CDR3 region has the DNA TGTGCCAGCAGCCCACCGGGACAGGGTCCCCTCACTGAAGCTTTCTTT. The encoded protein is CASSPPGQGPLTEAFF.

The rearrangement links TRBV28 to TRBJ1-2, with D possibly being TRBD1 (5 bases). The V gene's germline CDR1 is MDHEN and CDR2 SYDVKM. Deletions cut 3 bases from V and 6 bases from J, with 11 bases between. The CDR3 runs to 13 residues. The CDR3 coding sequence is TGTGCCAGCAGTTTTAGGGGTGTAGATGGCTACACCTTC. It translates to CASSFRGVDGYTF.

The chain has TRBV4-2 and TRBJ1-6; D is undetermined. V lost 0 bases and J lost 7, with 7 bases in between. The germline V gene encodes CDR1 LGHNA and CDR2 YNFKEQ. The length of the CDR3 is 14 residues. The CDR3 DNA is TGTGCCAGCAGCCAAGAAGGAGGAAATTCACCCCTCCACTTT. It translates to CASSQEGGNSPLHF.

The chain couples TRBV15 to TRBJ1-5; the match to TRBD1 covers 7 bases. V lost 3 bases, J lost 3 bases, and 2 bases stayed unmatched. Germline V lookup: CDR1 LNHNV, CDR2 YYDKDF (reference sequence). The CDR3 runs 14 residues. The CDR3 loop reads CATSSTGANQPQHF. In DNA, the CDR3 is TGTGCCACCAGCAGTACAGGGGCCAATCAGCCCCAGCATTTT.

The V gene is TRBV6-5, the J gene TRBJ2-7, with TRBD1 matching over 7 bases. Per germline, CDR1 MNHEY and CDR2 SVGAGI. The CDR3 is made up of 16 amino acids. V was pared by 0 bases and J by 1 base, with 6 bases of the junction left unmatched. CDR3 residues: CASSYSFTGASYEQYF. CDR3 DNA sequence: TGTGCCAGCAGTTACTCGTTCACAGGGGCATCCTACGAGCAGTACTTC.

This sequence joins TRBV3-1 (or the pseudogene TRBV3-2) and TRBJ2-1; TRBD2 agrees at 8 bases. The CDR3 contains 14 residues. With V trimmed by 5 bases and J by 12 bases, 12 bases remained unmatched. Germline CDR1 is LGHDT and CDR2 is YNNKEL (reference sequence). The CDR3 loop is CASSVGTRGAVQFF. The DNA for the CDR3 is TGTGCCAGCAGCGTCGGGACTAGGGGTGCGGTGCAGTTCTTC.

V is TRBV7-2 and J is TRBJ2-5, with 7 nucleotides matching TRBD1. Germline loops: CDR1 SGHTA, CDR2 FQGNSA. Trimming at V came to 5 bases and at J to 3 bases, leaving 12 bases not matched to a gene. The CDR3 is 16 amino acids. As DNA, the CDR3 is TGTGCCAGCAGCAAGCAGACAGGGACGTCCGAAGAGACCCAGTACTTC. Its translation: CASSKQTGTSEETQYF.

J is TRBJ2-2 and V is TRBV7-3; 7 bases agree with TRBD1. This CDR3 spans 15 amino acids. Trimming removed 7 bases from V and 0 bases from J; junction bases left unmatched: 5. Per germline, CDR1 SGHTA and CDR2 FQGTGA. CDR3 sequence reads: CASTPGQTNTGELFF. The CDR3 DNA reads as TGTGCCAGCACACCGGGACAGACGAACACCGGGGAGCTGTTTTTT. Variable domain in full (rest from reference TRBV7-3 and TRBJ2-2): GAGVSQTPSNKVTEKGKYVELRCDPISGHTALYWYRQSLGQGPEFLIYFQGTGAADDSGLPNDRFFAVRPEGSVSTLKIQRTERGDSAVYLCASTPGQTNTGELFFGEGSRLTVL.

The gene calls are TRBV11-2 and TRBJ2-5; 15 positions agree with TRBD2. The CDR3 runs 18 residues. J lost 5 bases, V lost 3 bases, and 10 bases had no gene match. Germline lookup yields CDR1 SGHAT and CDR2 FQNNGV. The chain's CDR3 is CASSFGTSGRTLRETQYF. Here the CDR3 DNA reads TGTGCCAGCAGCTTTGGGACTAGCGGGAGGACCCTCCGGGAGACCCAGTACTTC.

The rearrangement uses TRBV18 and TRBJ2-2; 8 nucleotides line up with TRBD2. Looked up from germline, CDR1 is KGHSH and CDR2 is LQKENI. This CDR3 region has 16 residues. V was pared by 1 base and J by 5 bases, with 6 bases of the junction left unmatched. The CDR3 bases are TGTGCCAGCTCACCACAGAGCGGGAGTGGAACCGGGGAGCTGTTTTTT. Translating gives CASSPQSGSGTGELFF.

This chain links TRBV6-2 or TRBV6-3 with TRBJ2-1; 12 bases fit TRBD2. Germline-derived CDR1 and CDR2 are MNHEY and SVGEGT. The V gene end was trimmed by 3 bases and the J gene end by 2 bases; junction bases not matched to a gene: 11. The CDR3 contains 19 residues. This CDR3 is CASSYRVASGRATYNEQFF. Written as DNA, the CDR3 is TGTGCCAGCAGTTATCGCGTCGCTAGCGGGAGGGCCACCTACAATGAGCAGTTCTTC.

This clone was detected only a few times. The rearrangement joins TRBV4-2 to TRBJ1-5; possible D gene TRBD1, 5 bases. The CDR3 is made up of 14 amino acids. Germline V gives CDR1 LGHNA, CDR2 YNFKEQ. V was clipped by 1 base and J by 4 bases, with 8 bases between them. The CDR3 DNA follows: TGTGCCAGCAGCCAAGTTAGGGGAAATCAGCCCCAGCATTTT. Amino acids: CASSQVRGNQPQHF.

The genes are TRBV4-2 and TRBJ2-3, with 7 nucleotides matching TRBD2. This CDR3 is 16 amino acids long. Germline-derived CDR1 and CDR2 are LGHNA and YNFKEQ. The V and J ends lost 0 bases and 2 bases, in that order; junction bases with no gene match: 5. The CDR3 loop is CASSQDILAATDTQYF. CDR3 in DNA: TGTGCCAGCAGCCAAGATATCCTAGCGGCCACAGATACGCAGTATTTT.

The chain recombines TRBV12-5 with TRBJ2-5; D is uncertain. From germline, CDR1 is LGHNT and CDR2 FRNRAP. This CDR3 has 16 amino acids. The V and J ends lost 4 bases and 7 bases respectively, with 22 bases between them. The chain's CDR3 is CASGSPSYGATVTQYF. The CDR3 coding sequence is TGTGCTAGTGGTTCCCCCAGTTATGGAGCTACGGTGACCCAGTACTTC.

The V call is TRBV19, the J call TRBJ1-5; perhaps TRBD1 as D (5 bases). Trimming took 5 bases from V and 0 from J, leaving 11 bases between them. This CDR3 region has 15 residues. Germline CDR1 and CDR2: LNHDA and SQIVND (reference sequence). CDR3 amino acids: CASSRTRSSNQPQHF. CDR3 coding DNA: TGTGCCAGTAGTCGGACAAGGAGTAGCAATCAGCCCCAGCATTTT.

CDR3 bases: TGCAGTGCTGGGACTAGCGGGGGGCAGTTCTTC. It specifies CSAGTSGGQFF. The chain recombines TRBV20-1 with TRBJ2-1, with TRBD2 identical over 14 bases. Looked up from germline, CDR1 is DFQATT and CDR2 is SNEGSKA (reference sequence). V was pared by 5 bases and J by 12 bases, with 0 bases of the junction left unmatched. The CDR3 has 11 amino acids.

The chain has TRBV7-3 and TRBJ1-1; tentative D call: TRBD1 (5 bases). This CDR3 is 13 amino acids long. Trimming shortened V by 5 bases and J by 3 bases, and 10 bases separated the two germline ends. Germline values: CDR1 SGHTA, CDR2 FQGTGA. In nucleotides, the CDR3 is TGTGCCAGCAGCACAGACAGAGACACTGAAGCTTTCTTT. It codes for CASSTDRDTEAFF.

The rearrangement joins TRBV27 to TRBJ2-3, with TRBD2 as a possible D gene (6 bases). Looked up from germline, CDR1 is MNHEY and CDR2 is SMNVEV (reference sequence). The V gene lost 2 bases and the J gene lost 3 bases, with 15 bases spanning the gap. The CDR3 has 16 residues. CDR3 loop: CASSLITGVLTDTQYF. The DNA for the CDR3 is TGTGCCAGCAGTTTAATTACGGGAGTTTTGACAGATACGCAGTATTTT.

V is TRBV5-4 and J is TRBJ1-6; D unclear. V was trimmed by 5 bases and J by 0 bases, leaving 12 bases between them. This CDR3 has 16 residues. From germline, CDR1 is SGHNT and CDR2 YYREEE (reference sequence). CDR3 in amino acids: CASSSGRSSYNSPLHF. CDR3 DNA: TGTGCCAGCAGTAGCGGCAGAAGCTCCTATAATTCACCCCTCCACTTT.